These 10 T cell receptor beta chains came from one sample sequenced in a study of blood T cells in healthy people across ages (dated by TCRdb to about 2015). The receptor library was made with 5' RACE. The run used an Illumina HiSeq 2500. A second PCR of roughly 6 to 11 cycles was performed with a sample-barcoded 5' primer and a J-beta primer mix. TCRdb trimmed the raw reads at Q25, called clones with MiXCR and kept productive beta chains. Each entry merges the rows of one CDR3 protein and shows their most common DNA and genes. The sample table records about 1 million distinct CDR3 sequences; under 55% of these occur just once. 15% to 20% of the sample goes to the ten largest clones. Sequenced: blood. Receptors were obtained from a woman aged 60 to 75 in good health.

The chain employs TRBV20-1 and TRBJ2-7, with D unclear. Trimming cost V 1 base and J 2 bases, with 12 bases left between them. Per the germline V gene, CDR1 is DFQATT and CDR2 is SNEGSKA (reference sequence). This CDR3 is built from 14 residues. This CDR3 reads CSARGFRITYEQYF. Written as DNA, the CDR3 is TGCAGTGCTAGAGGCTTTCGGATAACCTACGAGCAGTACTTC.

The CDR3 protein is CASSGLRDRGLVNTIYF. CDR3 DNA sequence: TGTGCCAGCAGTGGTCTCCGGGACAGGGGTCTTGTAAACACCATATATTTT. J is TRBJ1-3 and V is TRBV25-1, with 10 bases identical to TRBD1. The junction had 12 bases not matched to a gene; V was cut back by 4 bases and J by 6 bases. The germline V gene encodes CDR1 MGHDK and CDR2 SYGVNS. This CDR3 is built from 17 residues.

This clonotype has more than one count but fewer than ten. The V gene is TRBV12-3 or TRBV12-4, the J gene TRBJ1-5, with TRBD1 identical over 7 bases. This CDR3 has 13 amino acids. J lost 6 bases, V lost 6 bases, and 5 bases had no gene match. In DNA, the CDR3 is TGTGCCAGCAGCGCGGGACAGTTTCAGCCCCAGCATTTT. Its protein product is CASSAGQFQPQHF.

This clonotype was detected only a few times. The rearrangement links TRBV29-1 to TRBJ2-1; the D gene could be TRBD1 or TRBD2 (5 bases each). Germline V gives CDR1 SQVTM, CDR2 ANQGSEA. This CDR3 has 14 residues. The V end lost 1 base, the J end lost 7 bases, and 14 bases lay between the germline ends. CDR3 residues: CSVEGGPSENEQFF. The CDR3 bases are TGCAGCGTTGAAGGGGGACCTTCTGAGAATGAGCAGTTCTTC.

The J gene is TRBJ2-1, the V gene TRBV7-9, with a weak D call TRBD1 (6 bases). The CDR3 consists of 13 residues. The ends were cut back, 4 bases at V and 6 bases at J, with 10 bases in the middle. In germline, CDR1 is SEHNR, CDR2 FQNEAQ (reference sequence). CDR3 in amino acids: CASSSGQINEQFF. The CDR3 DNA sequence: TGTGCCAGCAGCTCCGGACAGATCAATGAGCAGTTCTTC.

V is TRBV20-1 and J is TRBJ2-5, with D perhaps TRBD2 (5 bases). The CDR3 loop spans 12 amino acids. V shed 3 bases and J shed 5 bases, with 10 bases lying between them. Germline V gives CDR1 DFQATT, CDR2 SNEGSKA (reference sequence). The DNA for the CDR3 is TGCAGTGCTAGTGAAGGAGGCGAGACCCAGTACTTC. It specifies CSASEGGETQYF.

V and J are TRBV7-9 and TRBJ2-1, with unresolved D. Germline V CDR1 and CDR2: SEHNR, FQNEAQ (reference sequence). This CDR3 has 16 amino acids. V dropped 10 bases and J dropped 0 bases, with 19 bases sitting between them. The CDR3 protein is CAIPASERVSYNEQFF. CDR3 DNA: TGTGCCATCCCCGCTTCGGAAAGAGTCTCCTACAATGAGCAGTTCTTC.

The genes are TRBV5-1 and TRBJ2-2, with TRBD1 matching over 7 bases. This CDR3 contains 15 residues. Germline CDR1 is SGHRS and CDR2 is YFSETQ. The V gene end was trimmed by 2 bases and the J gene end by 5 bases; junction bases not matched to a gene: 6. CDR3 nucleotide sequence: TGCGCCAGCAGCTTAACAGGGGCGGTGACCGGGGAGCTGTTTTTT. Amino acids: CASSLTGAVTGELFF.

The CDR3 nucleotides read TGTGCCAGCAGTGCTCGGACACGGGCCACAGATACGCAGTATTTT. Its protein is CASSARTRATDTQYF. The chain recombines TRBV12-3 or TRBV12-4 with TRBJ2-3, with D maybe TRBD1 (5 bases). The CDR3 contains 15 residues. V lost 5 bases, J lost 2 bases, and 14 bases lay in between.

The chain couples TRBV6-6 to TRBJ2-3, with 9 bases matching TRBD2. V gave up 2 bases and J gave up 4 bases; unmatched junction bases: 10. Germline values: CDR1 MNHNY, CDR2 SVGAGI (reference sequence). This CDR3 contains 17 residues. Written as DNA, the CDR3 is TGTGCCAGCAGTTACGCCCCGGAGCGGGAGGTTTCAGATACGCAGTATTTT. Encoded protein: CASSYAPEREVSDTQYF.